The clone carrying this T cell receptor (beta chain) appeared a single time. Trimming removed 2 bases at V and 2 bases at J, with 34 bases between. This CDR3 is 24 amino acids long. In the study's own analysis: Estimates of nucleated cell counts were drawn from the amplification of reference gene primers. Using immunoSEQ multiplex PCR, the repertoire was profiled, and TCRdb retains in-frame clones only, with some absent. The V and J calls and clone size come from that table; D and trimming were worked out from the DNA. The sample consists of more than 300,000 clones, around nine tenths of them appearing once. These data come from a study of blood T cell repertoires in COVID-19. Study as a whole: Sites across the United States, Italy and Spain contributed samples from acute and convalescent COVID-19. PBMCs, B-cell-depleted T cells, or T cells were the source of the cDNA or gDNA that made up the material.

The receptor's source is a young woman who had recovered from COVID-19. The sequencing input was peripheral blood. The chain uses TRBV7-1 and TRBJ2-6; weak D call: TRBD2 (6 bases). TRBV7-1 is designated an ORF whose function remains uncertain. The CDR3 region has the DNA TGTGCCAGCAGCTCACGTCAGTGGAGGGGCCCCCGGCTCAGCGGAGAGACTGGGGCCAACGTCCTGACTTTC. This gives the protein CASSSRQWRGPRLSGETGANVLTF.